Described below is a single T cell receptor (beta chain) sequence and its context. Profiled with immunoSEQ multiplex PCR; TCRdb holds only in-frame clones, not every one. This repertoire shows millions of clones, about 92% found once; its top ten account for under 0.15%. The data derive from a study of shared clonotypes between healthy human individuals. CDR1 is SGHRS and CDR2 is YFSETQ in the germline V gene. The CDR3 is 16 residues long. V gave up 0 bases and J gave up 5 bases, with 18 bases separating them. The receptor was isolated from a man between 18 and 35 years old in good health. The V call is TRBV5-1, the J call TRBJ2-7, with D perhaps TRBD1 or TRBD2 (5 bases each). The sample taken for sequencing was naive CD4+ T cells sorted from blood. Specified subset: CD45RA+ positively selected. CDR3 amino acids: CASSLAGVAGIHEQYF. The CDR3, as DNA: TGCGCCAGCAGCTTGGCCGGGGTGGCAGGGATCCACGAGCAGTACTTC.